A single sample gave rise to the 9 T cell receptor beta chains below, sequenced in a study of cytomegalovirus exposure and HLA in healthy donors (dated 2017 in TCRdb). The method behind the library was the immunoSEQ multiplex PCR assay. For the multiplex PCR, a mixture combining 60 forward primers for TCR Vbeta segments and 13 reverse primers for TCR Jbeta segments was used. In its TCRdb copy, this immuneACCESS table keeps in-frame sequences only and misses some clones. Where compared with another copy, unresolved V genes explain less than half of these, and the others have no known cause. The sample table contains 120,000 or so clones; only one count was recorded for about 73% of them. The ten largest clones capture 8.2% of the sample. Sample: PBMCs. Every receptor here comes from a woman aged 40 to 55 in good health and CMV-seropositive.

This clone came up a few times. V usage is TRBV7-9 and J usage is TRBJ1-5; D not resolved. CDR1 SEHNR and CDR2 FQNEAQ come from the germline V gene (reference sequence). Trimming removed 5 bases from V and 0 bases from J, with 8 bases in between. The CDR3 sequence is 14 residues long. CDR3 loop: CASSRAYSNQPQHF. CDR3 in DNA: TGTGCCAGCAGCCGAGCGTATAGCAATCAGCCCCAGCATTTT.

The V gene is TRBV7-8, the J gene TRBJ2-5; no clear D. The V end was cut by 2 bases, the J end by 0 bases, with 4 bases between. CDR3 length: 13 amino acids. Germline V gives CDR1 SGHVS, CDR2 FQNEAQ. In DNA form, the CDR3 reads TGTGCCAGCAGCTTAAGCCACCAAGAGACCCAGTACTTC. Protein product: CASSLSHQETQYF.

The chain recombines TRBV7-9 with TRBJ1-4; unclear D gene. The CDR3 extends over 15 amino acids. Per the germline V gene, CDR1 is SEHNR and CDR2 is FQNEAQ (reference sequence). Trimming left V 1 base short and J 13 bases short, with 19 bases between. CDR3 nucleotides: TGTGCCAGCAGCTTAGGTTCTACTACGGGCGGGAGACTGTTTTTT. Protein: CASSLGSTTGGRLFF.

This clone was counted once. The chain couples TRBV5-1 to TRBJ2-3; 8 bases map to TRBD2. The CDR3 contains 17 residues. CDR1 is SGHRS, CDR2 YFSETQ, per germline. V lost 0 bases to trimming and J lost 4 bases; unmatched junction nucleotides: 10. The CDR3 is CASSLAGSAGAPDTQYF. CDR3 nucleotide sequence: TGCGCCAGCAGCTTGGCCGGGTCAGCGGGAGCCCCAGATACGCAGTATTTT.

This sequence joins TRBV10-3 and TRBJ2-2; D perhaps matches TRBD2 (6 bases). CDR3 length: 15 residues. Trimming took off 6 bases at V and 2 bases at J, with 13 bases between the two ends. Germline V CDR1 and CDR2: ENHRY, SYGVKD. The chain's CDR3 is CAIRDRDFNTGELFF. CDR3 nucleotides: TGTGCCATCAGGGACCGGGACTTCAACACCGGGGAGCTGTTTTTT.

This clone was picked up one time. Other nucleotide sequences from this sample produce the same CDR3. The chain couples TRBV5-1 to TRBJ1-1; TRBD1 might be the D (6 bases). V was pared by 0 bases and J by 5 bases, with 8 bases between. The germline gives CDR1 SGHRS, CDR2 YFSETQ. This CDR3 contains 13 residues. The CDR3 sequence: CASSLEGGTEAFF. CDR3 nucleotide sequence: TGCGCCAGCAGCTTGGAAGGGGGAACTGAAGCTTTCTTT.

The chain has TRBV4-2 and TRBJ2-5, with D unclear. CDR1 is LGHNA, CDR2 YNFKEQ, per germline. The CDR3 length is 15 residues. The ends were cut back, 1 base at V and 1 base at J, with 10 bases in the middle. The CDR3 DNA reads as TGTGCCAGCAGCCAAGCGGCTAGTGCCCAAGAGACCCAGTACTTC. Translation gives CASSQAASAQETQYF.

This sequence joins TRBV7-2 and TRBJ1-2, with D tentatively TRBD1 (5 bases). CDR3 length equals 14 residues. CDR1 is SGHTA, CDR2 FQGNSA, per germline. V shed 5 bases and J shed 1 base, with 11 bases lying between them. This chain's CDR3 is CASSLSTVNYGYTF. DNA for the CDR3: TGTGCCAGCAGCCTATCGACAGTTAACTATGGCTACACCTTC.

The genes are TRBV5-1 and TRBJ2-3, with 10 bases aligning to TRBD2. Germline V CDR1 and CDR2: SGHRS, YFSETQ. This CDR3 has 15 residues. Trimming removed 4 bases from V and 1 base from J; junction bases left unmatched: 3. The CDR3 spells CASSLGTSGTDTQYF. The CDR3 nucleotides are TGCGCCAGCAGCCTTGGGACTAGCGGCACAGATACGCAGTATTTT.